This T cell receptor beta chain was documented in a study of cytomegalovirus exposure and HLA in healthy donors. The study's findings and limits: The study put 150 or so TCR beta chains on its list as cytomegalovirus-associated. TCR sequences were mostly rare, though some public TCRs occurred in many donors. Specificity of three CMV-associated chains for CMV antigens was verified in vitro.

This clone came up once. The antigen is not known. PCR employed 60 Vbeta and 13 Jbeta primers. The table came from immunoSEQ multiplex PCR; TCRdb's copy has only in-frame clones and leaves some out. The table has about 140,000 clones, approximately 82% seen once. This CDR3 comprises 14 residues. CDR1 and CDR2 (germline): MNHEY, SMNVEV (reference sequence). V lost 4 bases, J lost 4 bases, and 13 bases lay in between. The rearrangement uses TRBV27 and TRBJ1-1; D perhaps matches TRBD1 (5 bases). Sequencing was done on a sample of PBMCs. This receptor was identified in a man younger than 40 in good health and CMV-seropositive. The CDR3 loop reads CASSSGHQFTEAFF. In DNA form, the CDR3 reads TGTGCCAGCAGTTCAGGACATCAATTCACTGAAGCTTTCTTT.